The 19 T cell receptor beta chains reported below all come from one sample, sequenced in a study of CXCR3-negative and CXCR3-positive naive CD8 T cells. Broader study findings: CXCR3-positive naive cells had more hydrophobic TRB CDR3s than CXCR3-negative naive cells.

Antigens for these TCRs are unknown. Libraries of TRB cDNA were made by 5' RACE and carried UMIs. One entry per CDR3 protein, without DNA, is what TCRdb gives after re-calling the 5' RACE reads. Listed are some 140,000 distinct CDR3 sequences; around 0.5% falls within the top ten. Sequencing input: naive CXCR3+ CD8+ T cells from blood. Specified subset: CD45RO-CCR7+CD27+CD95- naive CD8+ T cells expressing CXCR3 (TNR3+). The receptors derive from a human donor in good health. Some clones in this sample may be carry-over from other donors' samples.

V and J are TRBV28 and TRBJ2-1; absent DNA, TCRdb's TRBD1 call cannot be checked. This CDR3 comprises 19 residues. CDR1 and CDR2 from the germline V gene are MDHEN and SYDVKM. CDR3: CASSRYQGALQSPDNEQFF.

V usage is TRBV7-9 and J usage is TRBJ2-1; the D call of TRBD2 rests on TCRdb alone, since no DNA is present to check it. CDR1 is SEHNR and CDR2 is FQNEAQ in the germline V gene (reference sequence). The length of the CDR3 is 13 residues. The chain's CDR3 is CASGLAGGNEQFF.

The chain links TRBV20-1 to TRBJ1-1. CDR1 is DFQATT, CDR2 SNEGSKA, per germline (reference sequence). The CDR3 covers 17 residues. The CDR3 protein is CSARDLAEIRWDTETFF.

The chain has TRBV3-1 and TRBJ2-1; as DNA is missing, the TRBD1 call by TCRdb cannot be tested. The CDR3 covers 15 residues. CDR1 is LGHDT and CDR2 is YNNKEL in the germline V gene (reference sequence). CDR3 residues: CASSPPGAILNEQFF.

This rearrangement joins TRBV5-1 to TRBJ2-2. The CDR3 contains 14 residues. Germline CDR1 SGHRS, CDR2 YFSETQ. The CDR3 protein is CASSLETNTGELFF.

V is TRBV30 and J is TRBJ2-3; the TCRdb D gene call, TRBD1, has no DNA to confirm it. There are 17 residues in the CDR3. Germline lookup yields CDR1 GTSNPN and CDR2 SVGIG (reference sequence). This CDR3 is CASQLGFAPLSTDTQYF.

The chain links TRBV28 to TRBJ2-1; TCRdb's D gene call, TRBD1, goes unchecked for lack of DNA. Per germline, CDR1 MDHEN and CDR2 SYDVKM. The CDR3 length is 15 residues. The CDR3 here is CASSRDQGGYNEQFF.

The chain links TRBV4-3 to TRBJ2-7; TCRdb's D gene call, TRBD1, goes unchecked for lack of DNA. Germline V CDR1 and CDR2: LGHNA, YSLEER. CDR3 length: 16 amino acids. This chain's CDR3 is CASSQAVSIVGGEQYF.

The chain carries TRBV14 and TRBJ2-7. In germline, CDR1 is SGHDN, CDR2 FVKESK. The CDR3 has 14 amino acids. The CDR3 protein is CASSPTGAGYEQYF.

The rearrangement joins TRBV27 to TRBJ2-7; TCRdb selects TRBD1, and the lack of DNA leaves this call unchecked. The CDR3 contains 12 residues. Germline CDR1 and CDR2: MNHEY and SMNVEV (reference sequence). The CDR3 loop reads CASRTGGYEQYF.

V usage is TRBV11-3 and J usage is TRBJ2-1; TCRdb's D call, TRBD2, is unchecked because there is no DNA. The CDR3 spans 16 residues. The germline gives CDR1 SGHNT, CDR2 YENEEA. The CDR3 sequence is CASSLQIAGANNEQFF.

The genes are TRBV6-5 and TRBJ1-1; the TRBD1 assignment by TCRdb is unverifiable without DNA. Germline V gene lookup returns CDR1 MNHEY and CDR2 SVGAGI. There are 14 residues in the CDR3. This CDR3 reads CASRPGQGVSEAFF.

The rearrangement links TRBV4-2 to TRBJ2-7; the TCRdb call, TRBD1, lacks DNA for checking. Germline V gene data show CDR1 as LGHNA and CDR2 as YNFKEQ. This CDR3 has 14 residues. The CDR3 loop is CASSHYGGSYEQYF.

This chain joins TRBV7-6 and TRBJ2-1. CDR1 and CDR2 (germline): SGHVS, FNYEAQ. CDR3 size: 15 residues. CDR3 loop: CASSLGASSYNEQFF.

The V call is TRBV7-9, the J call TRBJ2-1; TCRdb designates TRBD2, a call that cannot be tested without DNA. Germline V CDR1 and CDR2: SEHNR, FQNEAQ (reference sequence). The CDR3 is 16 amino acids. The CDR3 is CASSLVSGLAYNEQFF.

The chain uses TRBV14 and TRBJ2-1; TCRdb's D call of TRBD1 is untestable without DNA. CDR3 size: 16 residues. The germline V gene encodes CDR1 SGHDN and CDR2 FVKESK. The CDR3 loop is CASSHSPRGGNNEQFF.

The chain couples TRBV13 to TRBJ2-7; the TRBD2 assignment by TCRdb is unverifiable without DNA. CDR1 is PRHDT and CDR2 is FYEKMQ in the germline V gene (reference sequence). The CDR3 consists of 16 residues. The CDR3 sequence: CASSPYLAELPYEQYF.

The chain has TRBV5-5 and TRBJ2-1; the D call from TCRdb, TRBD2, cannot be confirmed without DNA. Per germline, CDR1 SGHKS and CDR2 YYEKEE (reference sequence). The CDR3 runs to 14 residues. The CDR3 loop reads CASSLADLAYEQFF.

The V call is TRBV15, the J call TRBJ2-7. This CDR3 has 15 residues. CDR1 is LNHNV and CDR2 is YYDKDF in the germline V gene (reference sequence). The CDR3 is CAASRDRASSYEQYF. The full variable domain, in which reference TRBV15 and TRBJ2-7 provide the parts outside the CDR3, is DAMVIQNPRYQVTQFGKPVTLSCSQTLNHNVMYWYQQKSSQAPKLLFHYYDKDFNNEADTPDNFQSRRPNTSFCFLDIRSPGLGDTAMYLCAASRDRASSYEQYFGPGTRLTVT.